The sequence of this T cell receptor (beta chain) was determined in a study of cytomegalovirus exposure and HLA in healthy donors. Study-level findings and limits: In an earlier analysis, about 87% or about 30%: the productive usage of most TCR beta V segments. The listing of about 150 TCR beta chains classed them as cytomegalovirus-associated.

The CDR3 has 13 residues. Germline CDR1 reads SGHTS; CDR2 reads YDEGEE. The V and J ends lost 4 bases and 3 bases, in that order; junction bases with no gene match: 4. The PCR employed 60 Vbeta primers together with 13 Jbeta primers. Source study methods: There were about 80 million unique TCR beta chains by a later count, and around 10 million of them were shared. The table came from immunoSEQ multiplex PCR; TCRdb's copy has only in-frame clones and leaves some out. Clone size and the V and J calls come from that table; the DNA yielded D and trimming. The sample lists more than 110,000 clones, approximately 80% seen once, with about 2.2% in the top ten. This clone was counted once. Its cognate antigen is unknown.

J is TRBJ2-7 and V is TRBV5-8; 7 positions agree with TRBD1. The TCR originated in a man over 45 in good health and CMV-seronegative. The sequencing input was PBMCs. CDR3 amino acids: CASSRDRVYEQYF. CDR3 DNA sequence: TGTGCCAGCAGCAGGGACAGAGTCTACGAGCAGTACTTC.